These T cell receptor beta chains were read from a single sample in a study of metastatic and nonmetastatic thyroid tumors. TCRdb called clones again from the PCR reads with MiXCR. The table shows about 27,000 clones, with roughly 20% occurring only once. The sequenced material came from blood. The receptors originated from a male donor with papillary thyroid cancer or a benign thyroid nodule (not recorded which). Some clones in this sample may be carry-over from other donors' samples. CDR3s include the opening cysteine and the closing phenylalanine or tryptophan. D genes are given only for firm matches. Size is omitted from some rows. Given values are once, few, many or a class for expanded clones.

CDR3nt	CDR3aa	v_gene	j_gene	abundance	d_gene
TGCAGCGTTGAGGGACTAGAAAGAACATTTCCTAACGAGCAGTACTTC	CSVEGLERTFPNEQYF	TRBV29-1	TRBJ2-7	many	TRBD2
TGTGCCAGCAGCCAACAGGGGATCAACTATGGCTACACCTTC	CASSQQGINYGYTF	TRBV3-1	TRBJ1-2	many	.
TGTGCCAGCAGTCAAAGACAGGGCTTCAATCAGCCCCAGCATTTT	CASSQRQGFNQPQHF	TRBV28	TRBJ1-5	many	TRBD1
TGTGCCAGCAGCCAAGCTAGCGGGAGCACAGATACGCAGTATTTT	CASSQASGSTDTQYF	TRBV4-2	TRBJ2-3	many	TRBD2
TGCGCCAGCAGTGCTTGGGACGGGCGGGATCAGCCCCAGCATTTT	CASSAWDGRDQPQHF	TRBV10-2	TRBJ1-5	many	.
TGCAGTGCCCATAGCGTCAGGGTTTACAATGAGCAGTTCTTC	CSAHSVRVYNEQFF	TRBV20-1	TRBJ2-1	many	.
TGCGCCAGAAGAGAGAACTACGAGCAGTACTTC	CARRENYEQYF	TRBV5-1	TRBJ2-7	once	.
TGTGCCAGCAGCCCCCTTCGACAGGGGGCAGTCTATGGCTACACCTTC	CASSPLRQGAVYGYTF	TRBV11-2	TRBJ1-2	many	TRBD1
TGCGCCAGCAGCCAAGTGAACGCGGACAGGGGATTCTACGAGCAGTACTTC	CASSQVNADRGFYEQYF	TRBV4-1	TRBJ2-7	many	TRBD1
TGTGCCAGCAGTAAAACAGATAACACTGAAGCTTTCTTT	CASSKTDNTEAFF	TRBV6-2/TRBV6-3	TRBJ1-1	many	.
TGTGCCAGCTCAGAGTTGGACAGGGGGTACCAAGAGACCCAGTACTTC	CASSELDRGYQETQYF	TRBV18	TRBJ2-5	many	TRBD1
TGTGCCAGCAGCTTTGACAGCTTGACTGAAAAACTGTTTTTT	CASSFDSLTEKLFF	TRBV5-4	TRBJ1-4	many	.
TGTGCCAGCAGTGAGCAGGGTCGGGGGGCCAACGTCCTGACTTTC	CASSEQGRGANVLTF	TRBV2	TRBJ2-6	many	.
TGTGCCAGCACCCTCGGGACTGATTCTGAAGCTTTCTTT	CASTLGTDSEAFF	TRBV2	TRBJ1-1	.	.
TGCGCCAGCAGCCCCCGATTTGCTCCGGGAGAAAACAATGGCTACACCTTC	CASSPRFAPGENNGYTF	TRBV5-1	TRBJ1-2	.	.
TGTGCCACCAGCAGAGAAGCAGACAATCAGCCCCAGCATTTT	CATSREADNQPQHF	TRBV15	TRBJ1-5	few	.
TGTGCCAGCAGCCTATTTACCGAAAACATTCAGTACTTC	CASSLFTENIQYF	TRBV6-1	TRBJ2-4	many	.
TGTGCCATCAGTGCGGGGGGCGCAAGCTCCTACGAGCAGTACTTC	CAISAGGASSYEQYF	TRBV10-3	TRBJ2-7	many	.
TGTGCCAGCGATCGGGGGATCTATGGCTACACCTTC	CASDRGIYGYTF	TRBV7-9	TRBJ1-2	many	.
TGTGCCAGCAGTATCACAAACAGGGACGATCAGCCCCAGCATTTT	CASSITNRDDQPQHF	TRBV28	TRBJ1-5	many	.
TGTGCCAGCAGTGAAGGGAAGGGAGGCTACGAGCAGTACTTC	CASSEGKGGYEQYF	TRBV28	TRBJ2-7	many	.
TGTGCTAGTGGTTACGGTAGCAATCAGCCCCAGCATTTT	CASGYGSNQPQHF	TRBV12-5	TRBJ1-5	many	.
TGCGCCAGCAGCACCGGAGGGCCGGGGACCGAAAACATTCAGTACTTC	CASSTGGPGTENIQYF	TRBV5-1	TRBJ2-4	many	.
TGCAGCGTTGACGTGGACAGACCTGACTCTGGAAACACCATATATTTT	CSVDVDRPDSGNTIYF	TRBV29-1	TRBJ1-3	many	.
TGTGCCAGCAGCCGCGAACTAGCTTACGATGAGCAGTTCTTC	CASSRELAYDEQFF	TRBV5-6	TRBJ2-1	many	.
TGTGCCAGCTCACCGCGGGACAGAGGGCCAAGGGACACTGAAGCTTTCTTT	CASSPRDRGPRDTEAFF	TRBV18	TRBJ1-1	many	TRBD1
TGTGCCAGCGGGGGCCGAGGGGAAACTGAAGCTTTCTTT	CASGGRGETEAFF	TRBV27	TRBJ1-1	many	.
TGCGCCAGCAGCTTGGGGCAGGGGTTCGTTCAGCCCCAGCATTTT	CASSLGQGFVQPQHF	TRBV5-1	TRBJ1-5	.	.
TGTGCCAGTACCGGGACAGGGTTACGAGATACGCAGTATTTT	CASTGTGLRDTQYF	TRBV7-9	TRBJ2-3	many	TRBD1
TGTGCCACCAGCGGACTAGCGGGAGGCACAGATACGCAGTATTTT	CATSGLAGGTDTQYF	TRBV15	TRBJ2-3	.	TRBD2
TGTGCCAGCAGCCAAGATCCCGCTAGCGGCCGAAGCTCCTACGAGCAGTACTTC	CASSQDPASGRSSYEQYF	TRBV3-1	TRBJ2-7	many	TRBD2
TGTGCCAGTAGTATAGCCGGGACAGAAGGAGAGACCCAGTACTTC	CASSIAGTEGETQYF	TRBV19	TRBJ2-5	many	TRBD1
TGTGCCAGCTCACCCGCCCTCGACAGCAATCAGCCCCAGCATTTT	CASSPALDSNQPQHF	TRBV18	TRBJ1-5	many	.
TGTGCCAGCAGCTTGTCCCAGGGAAGGGGCCAGCCCCAGCATTTT	CASSLSQGRGQPQHF	TRBV5-5	TRBJ1-5	many	.
TGCGCCAGCAGCCAAGGGGCAGCAGGGGAGAGCTCTGGAAACACCATATATTTT	CASSQGAAGESSGNTIYF	TRBV4-1	TRBJ1-3	many	.
TGTGCCAGCAGGAAAGGTTCGGTTGGCTCTGGAAACACCATATATTTT	CASRKGSVGSGNTIYF	TRBV6-1	TRBJ1-3	medium-sized	.
TGTGCCAGCAGCCAATTCATAGCTAACTATGGCTACACCTTC	CASSQFIANYGYTF	TRBV3-1	TRBJ1-2	many	.